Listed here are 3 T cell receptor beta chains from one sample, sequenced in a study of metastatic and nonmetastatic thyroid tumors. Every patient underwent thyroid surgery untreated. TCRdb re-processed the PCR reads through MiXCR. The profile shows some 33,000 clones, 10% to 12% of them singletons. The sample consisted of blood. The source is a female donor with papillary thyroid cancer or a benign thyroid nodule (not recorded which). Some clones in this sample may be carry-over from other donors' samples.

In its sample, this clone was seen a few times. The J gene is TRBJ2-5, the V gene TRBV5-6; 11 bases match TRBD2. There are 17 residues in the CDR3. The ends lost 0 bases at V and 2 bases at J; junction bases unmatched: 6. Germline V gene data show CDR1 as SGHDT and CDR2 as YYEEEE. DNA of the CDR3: TGTGCCAGCAGCTTGGTACTAGCGGGAGACCTACAAGAGACCCAGTACTTC. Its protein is CASSLVLAGDLQETQYF.

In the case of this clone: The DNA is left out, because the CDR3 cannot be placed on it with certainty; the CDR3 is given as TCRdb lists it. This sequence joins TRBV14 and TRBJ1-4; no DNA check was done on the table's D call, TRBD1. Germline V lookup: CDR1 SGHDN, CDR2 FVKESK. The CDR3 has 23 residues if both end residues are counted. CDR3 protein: CASSGGRTKNIQYFGGPESELFF.

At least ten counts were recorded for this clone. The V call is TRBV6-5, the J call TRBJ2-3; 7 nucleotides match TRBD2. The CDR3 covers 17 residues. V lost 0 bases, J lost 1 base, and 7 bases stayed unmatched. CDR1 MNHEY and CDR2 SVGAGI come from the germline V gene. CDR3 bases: TGTGCCAGCAGTTACTCGGGGGGGTCCCGAGGCACAGATACGCAGTATTTT. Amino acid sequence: CASSYSGGSRGTDTQYF.